One sample yielded the 15 T cell receptor beta chains listed below, sequenced in a study of T cell responses to AZD1222 COVID-19 vaccine. Only in-frame clones appear in the TCRdb table, and some are missing; sequencing was by immunoSEQ multiplex PCR. In the table there are about 130,000 clones, 88% of which are singletons. The material sequenced was peripheral blood, taken 28 days after the second AZD1222 dose. The source of these receptors is an adult who received the AZD1222 COVID-19 vaccine.

The rearrangement uses TRBV3-1 (or the pseudogene TRBV3-2) and TRBJ1-4; possible D gene TRBD1, 5 bases. The V end lost 3 bases, the J end lost 8 bases, and 7 bases lay between the germline ends. This CDR3 has 12 residues. Looked up from germline, CDR1 is LGHDT and CDR2 is YNNKEL (reference sequence). This CDR3 reads CASSQGGEKLFF. The DNA for the CDR3 is TGTGCCAGCAGCCAGGGGGGGGAAAAACTGTTTTTT.

This clone was seen only once. The CDR3 nucleotides read TGTGCCAGCAGTACCACAGGGAGTCTGAACTATGGCTACACCTTC. Translated: CASSTTGSLNYGYTF. The V gene is TRBV28, the J gene TRBJ1-2, with D possibly matching TRBD1 (6 bases). Trimming stripped 5 bases from V and 2 bases from J, with 15 bases between. CDR1 MDHEN and CDR2 SYDVKM come from the germline V gene. The CDR3 totals 15 residues.

The chain employs TRBV3-1 (or the pseudogene TRBV3-2) and TRBJ1-6; D uncertain. Germline CDR1 is LGHDT and CDR2 is YNNKEL (reference sequence). The CDR3 spans 16 residues. Trimming left V 5 bases short and J 3 bases short, with 14 bases between. CDR3 DNA sequence: TGTGCCAGCAGCTACCAAGGCGGGTTCTATAATTCACCCCTCCACTTT. Protein product: CASSYQGGFYNSPLHF.

This CDR3 reads CASSPRSMSEQYF. CDR3 DNA: TGTGCCAGCTCACCTAGAAGTATGAGCGAGCAGTACTTC. The chain employs TRBV18 and TRBJ2-7; D is uncertain. This CDR3 has 13 residues. Trimming stripped 3 bases from V and 6 bases from J, with 12 bases between. Germline values: CDR1 KGHSH, CDR2 LQKENI.

This clone was seen many times. The V gene is TRBV14, the J gene TRBJ2-5; D is unclear. The V end was cut by 5 bases, the J end by 2 bases, with 12 bases between. Germline CDR1 reads SGHDN; CDR2 reads FVKESK. The CDR3 is 14 amino acids. The CDR3 sequence: CASSRSTSQETQYF. The CDR3 DNA sequence: TGTGCCAGCAGCAGGTCGACAAGTCAAGAGACCCAGTACTTC. Complete variable domain (other parts from reference TRBV14 and TRBJ2-5): EAGVTQFPSHSVIEKGQTVTLRCDPISGHDNLYWYRRVMGKEIKFLLHFVKESKQDESGMPNNRFLAERTGGTYSTLKVQPAELEDSGVYFCASSRSTSQETQYFGPGTRLLVL.

The chain has TRBV3-1 (or the pseudogene TRBV3-2) and TRBJ2-1; 7 positions agree with TRBD2. The CDR3 contains 16 residues. The germline gives CDR1 LGHDT, CDR2 YNNKEL (reference sequence). Trimming cost V 3 bases and J 8 bases; bases outside gene matches: 13. The CDR3 region is CASSQTSGWGGDEQFF. CDR3 in DNA: TGTGCCAGCAGCCAGACCTCGGGTTGGGGGGGGGATGAGCAGTTCTTC.

The rearrangement uses TRBV18 and TRBJ2-3, with TRBD2 identical over 10 bases. V was pared by 5 bases and J by 4 bases, with 9 bases of the junction left unmatched. Germline V gives CDR1 KGHSH, CDR2 LQKENI. This CDR3 has 16 amino acids. CDR3 residues: CASSSRTSGFSDTQYF. The CDR3 region has the DNA TGTGCCAGCTCATCTAGGACTAGCGGTTTCTCAGATACGCAGTATTTT.

The count of this clone is one. The CDR3 DNA follows: TGTGCCAGCAGCCTCCGGGGGTTAGCCAAAAACATTCAGTACTTC. As protein: CASSLRGLAKNIQYF. This rearrangement joins TRBV7-2 to TRBJ2-4; the D gene is possibly TRBD2 (6 bases). Germline lookup yields CDR1 SGHTA and CDR2 FQGNSA. This CDR3 spans 15 amino acids. V shed 5 bases and J shed 0 bases, with 11 bases lying between them.

This chain uses TRBV2 with TRBJ1-6; D is unclear. CDR3 length: 14 residues. CDR1 SNHLY and CDR2 FYNNEI come from the germline V gene. Deletions cut 4 bases from V and 0 bases from J, with 4 bases between. The CDR3 loop is CASSGGSYNSPLHF. The CDR3 DNA reads TGTGCCAGCAGTGGGGGCTCCTATAATTCACCCCTCCACTTT.

Written as DNA, the CDR3 is TGTGCCAGCAGTCCACAGGGTACTGAGCAGTTCTTC. This codes for CASSPQGTEQFF. The chain employs TRBV2 and TRBJ2-1, with a tentative D call TRBD1 (6 bases). V shed 5 bases and J shed 9 bases, with 11 bases lying between them. The CDR3 totals 12 residues. Germline V lookup: CDR1 SNHLY, CDR2 FYNNEI.

The sample holds one count of this clone. This rearrangement joins TRBV12-3 or TRBV12-4 to TRBJ2-7, with 9 bases lining up with TRBD1. This CDR3 has 13 amino acids. V was clipped by 8 bases and J by 3 bases; unmatched bases: 5. The CDR3 DNA reads as TGTGCCAGCCAACGGGACAGGGACTACGAGCAGTACTTC. It specifies CASQRDRDYEQYF.

This clone was seen once. The V and J genes are TRBV24-1 and TRBJ2-2, with D unclear. The CDR3 covers 13 residues. V was cut by 4 bases and J by 8 bases, with 10 bases left in between. From germline, CDR1 is KGHDR and CDR2 SFDVKD. The DNA for the CDR3 is TGTGCCACCAGTGACACCACGACAGGGGAGCTGTTTTTT. Protein: CATSDTTTGELFF.

This chain links TRBV5-4 with TRBJ2-7; no clear D. The CDR3 runs 14 residues. CDR1 is SGHNT and CDR2 is YYREEE in the germline V gene (reference sequence). V was cut by 3 bases and J by 0 bases, with 10 bases left in between. Here the CDR3 reads CASSSTANSYEQYF. CDR3 nucleotides: TGTGCCAGCAGCTCTACAGCGAACTCCTACGAGCAGTACTTC.

V gene TRBV3-1 (or the pseudogene TRBV3-2) combines with J gene TRBJ1-2, with D possibly being TRBD1 (5 bases). The V end was cut by 7 bases, the J end by 6 bases, with 21 bases between. Germline V gives CDR1 LGHDT, CDR2 YNNKEL (reference sequence). This CDR3 spans 15 amino acids. CDR3 loop: CASKALWRGDNGYTF. As DNA, the CDR3 is TGTGCCAGCAAGGCCCTCTGGAGGGGAGATAATGGCTACACCTTC.

As concerns this clone: Additional DNA sequences in this sample encode the identical CDR3. The chain employs TRBV18 and TRBJ2-1, with D perhaps matching TRBD2 (6 bases). The CDR3 covers 13 residues. CDR1 KGHSH and CDR2 LQKENI come from the germline V gene. V was shortened by 0 bases and J by 7 bases, with 7 bases between the two germline ends. This CDR3 reads CASSPPGRNEQFF. The CDR3 DNA reads as TGTGCCAGCTCACCACCAGGGAGGAATGAGCAGTTCTTC. Full variable domain (outside the CDR3, taken from reference TRBV18 and TRBJ2-1): NAGVMQNPRHLVRRRGQEARLRCSPMKGHSHVYWYRQLPEEGLKFMVYLQKENIIDESGMPKERFSAEFPKEGPSILRIQQVVRGDSAAYFCASSPPGRNEQFFGPGTRLTVL.